These 21 T cell receptor beta chains were all obtained from the same sample, sequenced in a study of blood T cell repertoires in COVID-19. Repertoires were generated with immunoSEQ multiplex PCR, while TCRdb's copy carries only in-frame clones and drops some. The top ten hold 3% to 4% of the sample, which has 160,000 or so clones, roughly nine tenths seen once. Sequencing input: peripheral blood. These receptors originate from a woman in her seventies with acute or convalescent COVID-19.

The chain joins TRBV7-9 to TRBJ2-2, with D maybe TRBD1 (5 bases). The germline V gene has CDR1 SEHNR and CDR2 FQNEAQ (reference sequence). CDR3 length equals 14 residues. V was cut by 5 bases and J by 1 base, with 8 bases left in between. This CDR3 reads CASSPGQNTGELFF. CDR3 bases: TGTGCCAGCAGCCCTGGACAGAACACCGGGGAGCTGTTTTTT.

This chain links TRBV7-9 with TRBJ2-7, with D maybe TRBD2 (5 bases). Between the trimmed V and J ends, which lost 1 base and 5 bases, there was a span of 9 bases. The length of the CDR3 is 13 residues. From germline, CDR1 is SEHNR and CDR2 FQNEAQ (reference sequence). The CDR3 sequence: CASSLGGADEQYF. Here the CDR3 DNA reads TGTGCCAGCAGCTTAGGGGGAGCGGACGAGCAGTACTTC.

This clone is a singleton in its sample. The V gene is TRBV19, the J gene TRBJ1-2, with a weak D call TRBD1 (5 bases). V was trimmed by 5 bases and J by 7 bases, leaving 23 bases between them. CDR3 length equals 16 residues. CDR1 and CDR2 (germline): LNHDA, SQIVND (reference sequence). As DNA, the CDR3 is TGTGCCAGTAGTCGAGGAGGGTTACAGAGGGGCCTTGGCTACACCTTC. Translating it yields CASSRGGLQRGLGYTF.

This chain uses TRBV9 with TRBJ2-7; 13 bases line up with TRBD2. The CDR3 has 18 amino acids. Germline V gene data show CDR1 as SGDLS and CDR2 as YYNGEE. J was trimmed by 1 base and V by 4 bases; bases with no gene match: 11. CDR3 in amino acids: CASSRSLAGGSRSYEQYF. For the CDR3, the DNA is TGTGCCAGCAGCCGGTCACTAGCGGGGGGGAGTCGGTCCTACGAGCAGTACTTC.

The chain couples TRBV18 to TRBJ2-3; possibly TRBD2 for D (7 bases). This CDR3 contains 16 residues. V lost 3 bases, J lost 1 base, and 14 bases lay in between. Germline V gene lookup returns CDR1 KGHSH and CDR2 LQKENI. CDR3 DNA sequence: TGTGCCAGCTCACCCCAAGGAGGGGGGGGCACAGATACGCAGTATTTT. Translating gives CASSPQGGGGTDTQYF.

The CDR3 loop reads CASSSHRGNYGYTF. CDR3 in DNA: TGTGCCAGCAGCTCTCACAGGGGCAACTATGGCTACACCTTC. The rearrangement links TRBV5-5 to TRBJ1-2; the match to TRBD1 covers 7 bases. CDR1 is SGHKS, CDR2 YYEKEE, per germline (reference sequence). With V trimmed by 3 bases and J by 2 bases, 4 bases remained unmatched. The CDR3 totals 14 residues.

This clone was found a few times. V gene TRBV9 combines with J gene TRBJ1-3; no clear D. V shed 0 bases and J shed 0 bases, with 7 bases lying between them. Germline values: CDR1 SGDLS, CDR2 YYNGEE. The CDR3 length is 15 residues. The CDR3 nucleotides read TGTGCCAGCAGCGTAGTTGCAGACTCTGGAAACACCATATATTTT. Protein: CASSVVADSGNTIYF.

Details on this clone: Other DNA sequences in the same sample also yield this CDR3. The chain joins TRBV7-2 to TRBJ2-2, with D perhaps matching TRBD2 (5 bases). The V gene lost 1 base and the J gene lost 4 bases, with 10 bases spanning the gap. There are 15 residues in the CDR3. Germline-derived CDR1 and CDR2 are SGHTA and FQGNSA. This CDR3 reads CASSLGGRGTGELFF. The CDR3 nucleotides are TGTGCCAGCAGCTTAGGAGGGAGAGGCACCGGGGAGCTGTTTTTT.

The chain uses TRBV4-2 and TRBJ1-6, with D unclear. This CDR3 spans 15 amino acids. The germline CDR1 and CDR2 sequences are LGHNA and YNFKEQ. Deletions cut 0 bases from V and 10 bases from J, with 13 bases between. This chain's CDR3 is CASSQETGGYSPLHF. CDR3 coding DNA: TGTGCCAGCAGCCAAGAAACCGGAGGGTACTCACCCCTCCACTTT.

This chain joins TRBV3-1 (or the pseudogene TRBV3-2) and TRBJ2-5; 8 bases are a match to TRBD1. The CDR3 is made up of 17 amino acids. CDR1 is LGHDT, CDR2 YNNKEL, per germline (reference sequence). After removal of 1 base from V and 2 bases from J, the junction contained 9 bases not matched to a gene. CDR3: CASSQVGTGPLQETQYF. CDR3 bases: TGTGCCAGCAGCCAAGTAGGGACAGGCCCGTTACAAGAGACCCAGTACTTC.

In regard to this clone: Other DNA sequences in the sample encode the same CDR3. This rearrangement joins TRBV4-3 to TRBJ1-1; D perhaps matches TRBD1 (6 bases). Germline V CDR1 and CDR2: LGHNA, YSLEER. CDR3 length equals 14 residues. The V end was cut by 2 bases, the J end by 2 bases, with 9 bases between. CDR3 in amino acids: CASSQLQGNTEAFF. The CDR3 nucleotides are TGCGCCAGCAGCCAACTACAGGGAAACACTGAAGCTTTCTTT.

The gene calls are TRBV5-1 and TRBJ2-5; D gene ambiguous. This CDR3 region has 12 residues. V was cut by 4 bases and J by 4 bases, with 8 bases left in between. Germline-derived CDR1 and CDR2 are SGHRS and YFSETQ. This CDR3 reads CASSESRETQYF. The CDR3, as DNA: TGCGCCAGCAGCGAGTCGCGAGAGACCCAGTACTTC. The full variable domain, rest sourced from reference TRBV5-1 and TRBJ2-5, is KAGVTQTPRYLIKTRGQQVTLSCSPISGHRSVSWYQQTPGQGLQFLFEYFSETQRNKGNFPGRFSGRQFSNSRSEMNVSTLELGDSALYLCASSESRETQYFGPGTRLLVL.

This clone was picked up one time. The chain recombines TRBV27 with TRBJ1-5, with TRBD1 matching over 9 bases. In germline, CDR1 is MNHEY, CDR2 SMNVEV (reference sequence). V trimming: 4 bases; J trimming: 4 bases; junction bases outside the gene matches: 11. This CDR3 has 17 residues. The CDR3 DNA is TGTGCCAGCAGTTCTCCTCCCGGGACAGGGAGGAATCAGCCCCAGCATTTT. Its protein product is CASSSPPGTGRNQPQHF.

This chain joins TRBV6-2 or TRBV6-3 and TRBJ2-1, with D possibly being TRBD1 (5 bases). The CDR3 totals 12 residues. Germline V gene sequence: CDR1 MNHEY, CDR2 SVGEGT. V lost 6 bases and J lost 4, with 7 bases in between. CDR3 region: CASSDSYNEQFF. CDR3 DNA sequence: TGTGCCAGCAGCGACAGTTACAATGAGCAGTTCTTC.

This clone has a handful of counts. The CDR3 loop reads CASSSGRTSGETQYF. CDR3 DNA sequence: TGCGCCAGCAGCTCTGGACGGACGTCGGGGGAGACCCAGTACTTC. This chain connects TRBV5-1 to TRBJ2-5; TRBD2 is a possible D gene (5 bases). CDR1 and CDR2 from the germline V gene are SGHRS and YFSETQ. This CDR3 spans 15 amino acids. V was trimmed by 3 bases and J by 5 bases, leaving 17 bases between them.

The rearrangement links TRBV6-2 or TRBV6-3 to TRBJ1-3; 8 bases are a match to TRBD1. The CDR3 loop spans 14 amino acids. The trim removed 0 bases at V and 7 bases at J, leaving 2 bases unmatched. Germline CDR1 is MNHEY and CDR2 is SVGEGT. CDR3 residues: CASSYSTGVNTIYF. CDR3 bases: TGTGCCAGCAGTTACTCGACAGGGGTGAACACCATATATTTT.

V and J are TRBV28 and TRBJ2-1; 14 positions match TRBD2. The germline V gene has CDR1 MDHEN and CDR2 SYDVKM. This CDR3 spans 19 amino acids. Trimming removed 6 bases from V and 0 bases from J; junction bases left unmatched: 10. The CDR3: CASRSPGLAGVNSYNEQFF. CDR3 DNA sequence: TGTGCCAGCAGATCCCCGGGACTAGCGGGAGTGAACTCCTACAATGAGCAGTTCTTC.

The CDR3 is CASSASGGGDTQYF. The CDR3 region has the DNA TGTGCCAGCAGCGCTAGCGGGGGGGGAGATACGCAGTATTTT. This rearrangement joins TRBV7-2 to TRBJ2-3; TRBD2 matches at 12 bases. Unmatched junction bases numbered 2, after V lost 5 bases and J lost 5 bases. The CDR3 covers 14 residues. Germline loops: CDR1 SGHTA, CDR2 FQGNSA.

The J gene is TRBJ1-4, the V gene TRBV2; TRBD1 might be the D (6 bases). Germline assignment: CDR1 SNHLY and CDR2 FYNNEI. V gave up 6 bases and J gave up 0 bases, with 8 bases separating them. The CDR3 length is 14 residues. The DNA for the CDR3 is TGTGCCAGCAGGGGACAAGCAACTAATGAAAAACTGTTTTTT. Its protein product is CASRGQATNEKLFF.

The V and J genes are TRBV6-5 and TRBJ2-1, with D perhaps TRBD2 (6 bases). The CDR3 is made up of 12 amino acids. V was clipped by 0 bases and J by 10 bases, with 7 bases between them. CDR1 is MNHEY and CDR2 is SVGAGI in the germline V gene. The CDR3 nucleotides read TGTGCCAGCAGTTACTCGGGGAGGGAGCAGTTCTTC. The encoded protein is CASSYSGREQFF.

This clone was observed a few times. V and J are TRBV5-4 and TRBJ1-2; 11 bases are a match to TRBD1. The CDR3 has 17 residues. Germline V gene data show CDR1 as SGHNT and CDR2 as YYREEE (reference sequence). The ends lost 0 bases at V and 8 bases at J; junction bases unmatched: 12. This CDR3 reads CASSLGGQGAPFYGYTF. The CDR3 DNA follows: TGTGCCAGCAGCTTGGGAGGACAGGGGGCCCCGTTCTACGGCTACACCTTC.